These 24 T cell receptor beta chains were all obtained from the same sample, sequenced in a study of CD8+CD57+ T cells in acquired aplastic anemia. All sequencing subjects had displayed CD8+CD57+ cell expansion on flow cytometry. TCR beta VDJ combinations and CDR3 sequences were profiled from genomic DNA. One entry per CDR3 protein, called by TCRdb with MiXCR from the reads. The data hold 150,000 to 200,000 distinct CDR3 sequences, with about 50% observed a single time. Sequenced sample: sorted CD4+, CD8+, or CD8+CD57+ T cells (not recorded which) from PBMCs. The receptors come from a human donor with aplastic anemia.

The genes are TRBV7-8 and TRBJ2-3; no firm D call. This CDR3 contains 15 residues. V lost 2 bases to trimming and J lost 1 base, with 10 bases between them. CDR1 is SGHVS and CDR2 is FQNEAQ in the germline V gene. In DNA form, the CDR3 reads TGTGCCAGCAGCTTAACCACGGCTGGCACAGATACGCAGTATTTT. Its translation is CASSLTTAGTDTQYF.

This chain joins TRBV2 and TRBJ1-3; D is possibly TRBD1 (5 bases). The germline V and J ends were trimmed by 9 bases and 0 bases, with 12 bases remaining between them. CDR1 is SNHLY, CDR2 FYNNEI, per germline. The CDR3 totals 14 residues. CDR3 sequence: CARSTRDSGNTIYF. The CDR3 DNA follows: TGTGCCAGAAGTACCAGGGACTCTGGAAACACCATATATTTT. Looking up the rest from reference TRBV2 and TRBJ1-3 gives the full variable domain: EPEVTQTPSHQVTQMGQEVILRCVPISNHLYFYWYRQILGQKVEFLVSFYNNEISEKSEIFDDQFSVERPDGSNFTLKIRSTKLEDSAMYFCARSTRDSGNTIYFGEGSWLTVV.

V gene TRBV20-1 combines with J gene TRBJ2-4, with 8 bases lining up with TRBD2. The V segment lost 5 bases and the J segment 8 bases; nucleotides outside the gene matches: 11. Looked up from germline, CDR1 is DFQATT and CDR2 is SNEGSKA (reference sequence). This CDR3 is built from 14 residues. The CDR3 DNA is TGCAGTGCTGTCGGTCGGGAGGGCCGTTACATTCAGTACTTC. It encodes CSAVGREGRYIQYF.

The genes are TRBV7-2 and TRBJ1-2; 9 positions match TRBD1. V shed 4 bases and J 5 bases; nucleotides not matched to a gene: 8. The germline CDR1 and CDR2 sequences are SGHTA and FQGNSA. The CDR3 is made up of 15 amino acids. DNA of the CDR3: TGTGCCAGCAGCTCGAACGGACAGGGGCAATATGGCTACACCTTC. It is translated as CASSSNGQGQYGYTF.

This rearrangement joins TRBV7-2 to TRBJ2-5; D gene unclear. Trimming stripped 3 bases from V and 5 bases from J, with 10 bases between. The CDR3 totals 13 residues. Germline CDR1 reads SGHTA; CDR2 reads FQGNSA. CDR3 residues: CASSLGYGETQYF. In DNA form, the CDR3 reads TGTGCCAGCAGCTTGGGCTACGGGGAGACCCAGTACTTC.

This clonotype was counted many times. The V and J genes are TRBV27 and TRBJ2-7; no definite D call. Trimming left V 6 bases short and J 4 bases short, with 19 bases between. This CDR3 is built from 15 residues. Germline CDR1 is MNHEY and CDR2 is SMNVEV (reference sequence). CDR3 in DNA: TGTGCCAGCAGCGAAACCGTCGGACGGATATACGAGCAGTACTTC. Encoded protein: CASSETVGRIYEQYF.

This clonotype was counted a few times. This may be a read error: a much more frequent sequence differs by one nucleotide. The CDR3 protein is CASSLLGLRYEQYF. The CDR3 region has the DNA TGTGCCAGCAGTTTACTGGGCCTCCGCTACGAGCAGTACTTC. J is TRBJ2-7 and V is TRBV2, with unresolved D. Germline CDR1 is SNHLY and CDR2 is FYNNEI. This CDR3 is 14 amino acids long. The V end lost 5 bases, the J end lost 3 bases, and 14 bases lay between the germline ends. Filled out from reference TRBV2 and TRBJ2-7, the complete variable domain reads EPEVTQTPSHQVTQMGQEVILRCVPISNHLYFYWYRQILGQKVEFLVSFYNNEISEKSEIFDDQFSVERPDGSNFTLKIRSTKLEDSAMYFCASSLLGLRYEQYFGPGTRLTVT.

This clonotype was found once. This sequence joins TRBV20-1 and TRBJ2-7, with D perhaps matching TRBD1 (6 bases). This CDR3 comprises 14 residues. Trimming stripped 0 bases from V and 6 bases from J, with 15 bases between. CDR1 DFQATT and CDR2 SNEGSKA come from the germline V gene (reference sequence). The CDR3 DNA sequence: TGCAGTGCTAGAGATCGCAGGGGAGAGGTCGAGCAGTACTTC. This codes for CSARDRRGEVEQYF.

This clonotype was seen at least ten times. The genes are TRBV19 and TRBJ2-1, with no clear D. Trimming took 1 base from V and 0 from J, leaving 7 bases between them. This CDR3 has 15 residues. Germline V gives CDR1 LNHDA, CDR2 SQIVND (reference sequence). The CDR3 bases are TGTGCCAGTAGTATAGTCTGGGGCTCCTACAATGAGCAGTTCTTC. As protein: CASSIVWGSYNEQFF.

In this sample, this clonotype turned up many times. This rearrangement joins TRBV7-9 to TRBJ2-1; 14 nucleotides agree with TRBD2. Germline-derived CDR1 and CDR2 are SEHNR and FQNEAQ (reference sequence). The CDR3 totals 14 residues. Trimming cost V 3 bases and J 8 bases; bases outside gene matches: 0. The CDR3 protein is CASSLTSGRDEQFF. The CDR3 DNA reads TGTGCCAGCAGCTTGACTAGCGGGAGGGATGAGCAGTTCTTC.

This clonotype was counted at least ten times. The J gene is TRBJ2-7, the V gene TRBV7-2; D is unresolved. V was pared by 5 bases and J by 4 bases, with 15 bases between. Germline V CDR1 and CDR2: SGHTA, FQGNSA. This CDR3 spans 14 amino acids. The CDR3 DNA reads as TGTGCCAGCAGCCCCCGCCCGGAAAAGTACGAGCAGTACTTC. This encodes CASSPRPEKYEQYF.

The rearrangement joins TRBV5-1 to TRBJ1-2; D uncertain. V was shortened by 1 base and J by 5 bases, with 9 bases between the two germline ends. Germline V gene sequence: CDR1 SGHRS, CDR2 YFSETQ. This CDR3 region has 13 residues. CDR3 nucleotide sequence: TGCGCCAGCAGCTTGAATCCGACTTATGGCTACACCTTC. It specifies CASSLNPTYGYTF.

In its sample, this clonotype was seen once. V usage is TRBV12-3 or TRBV12-4 and J usage is TRBJ2-5; 7 positions match TRBD1. This CDR3 is 13 amino acids long. V gave up 6 bases and J gave up 1 base; unmatched junction bases: 2. For the CDR3, the DNA is TGTGCCAGCAGGTGGGACAGCCAAGAGACCCAGTACTTC. Its translation is CASRWDSQETQYF.

The chain carries TRBV2 and TRBJ1-6, with D possibly matching TRBD1 (6 bases). The CDR3 covers 14 residues. Trimming removed 5 bases from V and 7 bases from J, with 12 bases in between. The V gene's germline CDR1 is SNHLY and CDR2 FYNNEI. CDR3 bases: TGTGCCAGCAGTATGGGCAGGGGAAATTCACCCCTCCACTTT. Its translation: CASSMGRGNSPLHF.

This clonotype came up many times. The chain carries TRBV7-2 and TRBJ2-3; D unclear. The germline V gene encodes CDR1 SGHTA and CDR2 FQGNSA. Trimming removed 3 bases from V and 2 bases from J, with 12 bases in between. The length of the CDR3 is 15 residues. The CDR3 reads CASSLSAASTDTQYF. CDR3 sequence (DNA): TGTGCCAGCAGCTTGAGTGCAGCCTCCACAGATACGCAGTATTTT.

The rearrangement joins TRBV30 to TRBJ1-2; the D gene is possibly TRBD1 (5 bases). The V end lost 4 bases, the J end lost 3 bases, and 18 bases lay between the germline ends. This CDR3 region has 15 residues. CDR1 GTSNPN and CDR2 SVGIG come from the germline V gene (reference sequence). For the CDR3, the DNA is TGTGCCTGGACTAACCTGGGGAAAGGGGACTATGGCTACACCTTC. Its translation: CAWTNLGKGDYGYTF.

This clonotype has at least ten counts. V and J are TRBV24-1 and TRBJ1-1, with D maybe TRBD1 (6 bases). This CDR3 spans 12 amino acids. V was cut by 7 bases and J by 1 base, with 6 bases left in between. Germline V gene lookup returns CDR1 KGHDR and CDR2 SFDVKD. The CDR3, as DNA: TGTGCCACCAGACAGGGGAACACTGAAGCTTTCTTT. This gives the protein CATRQGNTEAFF.

The chain joins TRBV30 to TRBJ1-1, with D maybe TRBD1 (5 bases). Germline CDR1 GTSNPN, CDR2 SVGIG (reference sequence). This CDR3 spans 13 amino acids. Trimming shortened V by 1 base and J by 5 bases, and 11 bases separated the two germline ends. The CDR3 sequence: CAWSGGVGTEAFF. CDR3 DNA sequence: TGTGCCTGGAGTGGAGGGGTGGGAACTGAAGCTTTCTTT. The full variable domain, rest sourced from reference TRBV30 and TRBJ1-1, is SQTIHQWPATLVQPVGSPLSLECTVEGTSNPNLYWYRQAAGRGLQLLFYSVGIGQISSEVPQNLSASRPQDRQFILSSKKLLLSDSGFYLCAWSGGVGTEAFFGQGTRLTVV.

J is TRBJ2-3 and V is TRBV15; 8 bases agree with TRBD1. The junction had 7 bases not matched to a gene; V was cut back by 5 bases and J by 3 bases. This CDR3 is built from 15 residues. Germline V gives CDR1 LNHNV, CDR2 YYDKDF (reference sequence). The CDR3 nucleotides read TGTGCCACCAGCCCCCAGGGGGCGGCAACAGATACGCAGTATTTT. This sequence encodes CATSPQGAATDTQYF.

This chain links TRBV24-1 with TRBJ1-5, with TRBD1 matching 7 bases. The V and J ends lost 6 bases and 6 bases, in that order; junction bases with no gene match: 10. Germline CDR1 and CDR2: KGHDR and SFDVKD. The CDR3 sequence is 15 residues long. The CDR3 sequence: CATSSADRDFQPQHF. The CDR3 bases are TGTGCCACCAGTTCAGCAGACAGGGATTTTCAGCCCCAGCATTTT.

There are many counts of this clonotype. J is TRBJ1-2 and V is TRBV6-1; 7 positions agree with TRBD1. Germline-derived CDR1 and CDR2 are MNHNS and SASEGT. The ends lost 2 bases at V and 4 bases at J; junction bases unmatched: 4. This CDR3 is 14 amino acids long. The CDR3 loop is CASSESGQSYGYTF. In DNA form, the CDR3 reads TGTGCCAGCAGTGAATCGGGACAGTCCTATGGCTACACCTTC.

This clonotype was recorded many times. The gene calls are TRBV27 and TRBJ2-7; 9 bases agree with TRBD1. Germline loops: CDR1 MNHEY, CDR2 SMNVEV (reference sequence). This CDR3 has 13 amino acids. J lost 5 bases, V lost 5 bases, and 4 bases had no gene match. In nucleotides, the CDR3 is TGTGCCAGCAGTGACTGGACAGGGGACGAGCAGTACTTC. This translates into CASSDWTGDEQYF.

This clonotype has just a few counts. The V and J genes are TRBV20-1 and TRBJ1-6; no reliable D call. The CDR3 contains 14 residues. The V gene lost 3 bases and the J gene lost 10 bases, with 16 bases spanning the gap. Germline-derived CDR1 and CDR2 are DFQATT and SNEGSKA (reference sequence). Here the CDR3 reads CSASASRENSPLHF. In nucleotides, the CDR3 is TGCAGTGCTAGTGCTTCGCGGGAAAACTCACCCCTCCACTTT.

To note about this clonotype: This sequence may be a read error, since a much larger clone differs from it by one base. The CDR3 here is CASSLRGSQPQHF. The DNA for the CDR3 is TGCGCCAGCAGCTTGAGGGGGAGTCAGCCCCAGCATTTT. The gene calls are TRBV5-1 and TRBJ1-5; a weak D match, TRBD1 (6 bases). Germline CDR1 reads SGHRS; CDR2 reads YFSETQ. The CDR3 runs 13 residues. V dropped 1 base and J dropped 6 bases, with 8 bases sitting between them.